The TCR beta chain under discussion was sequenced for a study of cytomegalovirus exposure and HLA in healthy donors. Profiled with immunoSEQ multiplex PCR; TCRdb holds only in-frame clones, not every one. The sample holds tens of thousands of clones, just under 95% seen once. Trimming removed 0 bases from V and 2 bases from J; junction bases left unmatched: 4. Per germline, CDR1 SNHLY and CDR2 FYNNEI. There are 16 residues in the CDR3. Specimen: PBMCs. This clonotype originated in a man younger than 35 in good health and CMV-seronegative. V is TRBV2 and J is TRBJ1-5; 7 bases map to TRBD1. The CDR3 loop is CASSEARTGGNQPQHF. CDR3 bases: TGTGCCAGCAGTGAAGCACGTACAGGGGGCAATCAGCCCCAGCATTTT.